This T cell receptor (beta chain) originates from a study of blood T cell repertoires in COVID-19. Study summary: Collection of acute and convalescent COVID-19 samples took place in the United States, Italy and Spain. T cells, B-cell-depleted T cells, or PBMCs supplied cDNA or gDNA.

Authors' processing steps: Reference gene primer amplification in the assay estimated nucleated cell counts. Clones were read by immunoSEQ multiplex PCR, and TCRdb kept only the in-frame ones, dropping some. Clonal size and the V and J genes are those of that table, whereas D and trimming came from the DNA. There are around 200,000 clones in the sample; approximately 83% occur only once, and roughly 2.5% lies in the top ten. Germline V gene sequence: CDR1 MDHEN, CDR2 SYDVKM. The trim removed 5 bases at V and 0 bases at J, leaving 5 bases unmatched. The CDR3 sequence is 15 residues long. The chain is built from TRBV28 and TRBJ1-1; 8 positions agree with TRBD1. This TCR was recovered from a woman between 40 and 50 years old with active or convalescent COVID-19. The sequenced sample consisted of peripheral blood. This chain's CDR3 is CASSTRTGMNTEAFF. The CDR3 DNA reads as TGTGCCAGCAGTACGAGGACAGGGATGAACACTGAAGCTTTCTTT. The whole variable domain, filled in from reference TRBV28 and TRBJ1-1, reads DVKVTQSSRYLVKRTGEKVFLECVQDMDHENMFWYRQDPGLGLRLIYFSYDVKMKEKGDIPEGYSVSREKKERFSLILESASTNQTSMYLCASSTRTGMNTEAFFGQGTRLTVV.